This T cell receptor beta chain was observed in a study of shared clonotypes between healthy human individuals. Measured with immunoSEQ multiplex PCR; TCRdb has only the in-frame clones, and not every one. Found here are about half a million clones, about 76% of them singletons; the top ten hold less than 15%. All donors were Caucasian adults living in Nashville, Tennessee. The V and J ends lost 7 bases and 4 bases respectively, with 11 bases between them. Germline V gene sequence: CDR1 MNHNS, CDR2 SASEGT. CDR3 length: 12 residues. The chain has TRBV6-1 and TRBJ2-7; D is ambiguous. This TCR was recovered from a woman aged 40 to 50 in good health. Some clones in this sample may be carry-over from other donors' samples. Sequencing was performed on PBMCs. The CDR3 bases are TGTGCCAGCACTAACGACGGGTACGAGCAGTACTTC. Translation: CASTNDGYEQYF.